This T cell receptor (beta chain) was captured in a study of identical twins. The study's findings and limits: Monozygotic twins shared more out-of-frame TCR alpha than recombination models predicted. Invariant MAIT and iNKT cells may have partly biased zero-insertion analyses. Twins showed weaker excess sharing in their beta out-of-frame sequences.

This clonotype was seen only a few times. What it binds is unknown. The germline CDR1 and CDR2 sequences are MGHRA and YSYEKL. With 5 bases removed from V and 5 bases from J, the gap between germline ends came to 27 bases. The CDR3 contains 18 residues. TCRdb used MiXCR to reprocess the 5' RACE reads, holding one entry per CDR3 protein. The table lists over 250,000 distinct CDR3 sequences, just under 9.5% of them singletons. This sample was also put to use in a study of yellow fever vaccine responses in identical twins. That investigation notes: In identical twins, vaccine T cell responses appeared partly shared and partly individual.

This TCR derives from a woman in her late teens or twenties in good health. This chain uses TRBV4-1 with TRBJ2-5; either TRBD1 or TRBD2 may supply D (6 bases each). Sequenced input: CD8+ T cells sorted from blood. The CDR3: CASSFISGGPREGETQYF. In DNA form, the CDR3 reads TGCGCCAGCAGCTTCATTTCCGGGGGCCCTAGGGAAGGGGAGACCCAGTACTTC.